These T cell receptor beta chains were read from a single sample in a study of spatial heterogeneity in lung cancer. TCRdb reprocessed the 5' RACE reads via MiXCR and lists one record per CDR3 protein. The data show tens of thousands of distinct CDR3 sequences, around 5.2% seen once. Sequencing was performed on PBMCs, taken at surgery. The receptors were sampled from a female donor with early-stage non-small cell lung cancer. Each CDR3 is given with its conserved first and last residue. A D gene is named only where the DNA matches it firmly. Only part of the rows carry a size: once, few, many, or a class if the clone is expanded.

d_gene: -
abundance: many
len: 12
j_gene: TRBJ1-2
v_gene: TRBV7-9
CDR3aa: CASSLATDGYTF
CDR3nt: TGTGCCAGCAGCTTAGCAACCGATGGCTACACCTTC

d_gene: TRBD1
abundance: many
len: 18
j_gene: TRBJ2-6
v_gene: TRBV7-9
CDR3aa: CASSLGGTESSGANVLTF
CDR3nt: TGTGCCAGCAGCTTAGGAGGGACAGAGAGCTCTGGGGCCAACGTCCTGACTTTC

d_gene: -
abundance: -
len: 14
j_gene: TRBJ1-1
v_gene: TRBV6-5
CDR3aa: CASSYAGGAPEAFF
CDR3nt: TGTGCCAGCAGTTACGCGGGGGGCGCGCCTGAAGCTTTCTTT

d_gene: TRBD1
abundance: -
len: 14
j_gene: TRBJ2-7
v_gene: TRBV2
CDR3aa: CASSVDRGPYEQYF
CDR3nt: TGTGCCAGCAGCGTGGACAGGGGCCCCTACGAGCAGTACTTC

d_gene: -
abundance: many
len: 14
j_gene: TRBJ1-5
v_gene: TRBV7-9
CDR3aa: CASSLIGPNQPQHF
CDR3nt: TGTGCCAGCAGCTTAATCGGGCCGAATCAGCCCCAGCATTTT

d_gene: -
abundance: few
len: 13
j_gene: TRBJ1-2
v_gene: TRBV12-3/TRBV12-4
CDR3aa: CASSLGSFYGYTF
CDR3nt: TGTGCCAGCAGTTTAGGCAGTTTCTATGGCTACACCTTC

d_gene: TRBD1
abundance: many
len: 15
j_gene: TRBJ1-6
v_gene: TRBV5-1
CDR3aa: CASSLGAGGDSPLHF
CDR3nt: TGCGCCAGCAGCTTGGGGGCAGGGGGAGATTCACCCCTCCACTTT

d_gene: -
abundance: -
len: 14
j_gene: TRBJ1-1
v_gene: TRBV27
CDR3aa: CASSDSYMNTEAFF
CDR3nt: TGTGCCAGCAGCGACAGTTACATGAACACTGAAGCTTTCTTT

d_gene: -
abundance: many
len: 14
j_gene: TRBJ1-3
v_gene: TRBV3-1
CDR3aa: CASSTSGSGNTIYF
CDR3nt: TGTGCCAGCAGTACCTCGGGATCTGGAAACACCATATATTTT

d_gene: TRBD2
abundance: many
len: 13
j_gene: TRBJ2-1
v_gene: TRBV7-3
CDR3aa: CASSLGLADEQFF
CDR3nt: TGTGCCAGCAGCCTCGGACTAGCAGATGAGCAGTTCTTC

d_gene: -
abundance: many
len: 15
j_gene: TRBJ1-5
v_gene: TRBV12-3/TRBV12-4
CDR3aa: CASSPRIGGNQPQHF
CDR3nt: TGTGCCAGCAGCCCTCGAATCGGAGGCAATCAGCCCCAGCATTTT

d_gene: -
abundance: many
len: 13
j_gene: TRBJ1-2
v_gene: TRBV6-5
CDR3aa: CASSYAGTYGYTF
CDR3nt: TGTGCCAGCAGTTACGCAGGAACCTATGGCTACACCTTC

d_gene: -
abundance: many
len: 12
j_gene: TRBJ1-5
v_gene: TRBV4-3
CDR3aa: CASSQGNQPQHF
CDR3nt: TGCGCCAGCAGCCAAGGAAATCAGCCCCAGCATTTT

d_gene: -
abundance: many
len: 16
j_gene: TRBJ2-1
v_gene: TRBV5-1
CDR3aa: CASSLVSGSAYNEQFF
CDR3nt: TGCGCCAGCAGCTTGGTATCGGGGAGCGCCTACAATGAGCAGTTCTTC

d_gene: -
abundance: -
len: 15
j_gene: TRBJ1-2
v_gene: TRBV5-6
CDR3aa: CASSLLETPNYGYTF
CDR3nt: TGTGCCAGCAGCCTGCTGGAGACTCCAAACTATGGCTACACCTTC

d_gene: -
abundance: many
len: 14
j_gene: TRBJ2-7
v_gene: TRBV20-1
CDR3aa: CSAHTDFTPYEQYF
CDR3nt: TGCAGTGCGCATACGGACTTCACCCCCTACGAGCAGTACTTC

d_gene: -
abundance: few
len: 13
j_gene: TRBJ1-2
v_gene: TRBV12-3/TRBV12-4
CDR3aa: CASSPSRNYGYTF
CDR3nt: TGTGCCAGCAGTCCCAGCCGGAACTATGGCTACACCTTC

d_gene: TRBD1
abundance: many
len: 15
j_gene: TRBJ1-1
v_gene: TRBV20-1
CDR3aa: CSARDSGTGGLGAFF
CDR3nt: TGCAGTGCTAGAGATTCGGGGACAGGGGGTCTCGGAGCTTTCTTT

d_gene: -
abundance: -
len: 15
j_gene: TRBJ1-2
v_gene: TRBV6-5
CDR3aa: CASSYSSSAPWGYTF
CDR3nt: TGTGCCAGCAGTTACTCGAGTTCAGCCCCCTGGGGCTACACCTTC

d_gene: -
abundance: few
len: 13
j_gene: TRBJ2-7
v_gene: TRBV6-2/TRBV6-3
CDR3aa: CASKQDSTYEQYF
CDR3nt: TGTGCCAGCAAACAGGACTCAACCTACGAGCAGTACTTC

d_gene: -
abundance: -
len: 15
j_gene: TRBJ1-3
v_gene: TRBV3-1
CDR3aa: CASSASGASGNTIYF
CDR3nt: TGTGCCAGCAGCGCTTCAGGAGCCTCTGGAAACACCATATATTTT

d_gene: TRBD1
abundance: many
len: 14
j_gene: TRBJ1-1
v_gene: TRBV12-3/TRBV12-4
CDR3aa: CASSLFTGRGDAFF
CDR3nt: TGTGCCAGCAGTTTATTTACAGGCAGGGGGGACGCTTTCTTT

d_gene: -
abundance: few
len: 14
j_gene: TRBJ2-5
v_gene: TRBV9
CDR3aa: CASSVQRRWRTQYF
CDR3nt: TGTGCCAGCAGCGTCCAGAGGCGATGGCGGACCCAGTACTTC

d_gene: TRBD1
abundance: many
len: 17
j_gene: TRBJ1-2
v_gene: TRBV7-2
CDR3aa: CASSRSLQGALVYGYTF
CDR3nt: TGTGCCAGCAGCCGTTCCCTACAGGGGGCTTTGGTCTATGGCTACACCTTC

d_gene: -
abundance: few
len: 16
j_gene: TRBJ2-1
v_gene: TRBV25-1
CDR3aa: CASSATRVWLYNEQFF
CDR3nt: TGTGCCAGCAGTGCGACCCGCGTGTGGCTTTACAATGAGCAGTTCTTC

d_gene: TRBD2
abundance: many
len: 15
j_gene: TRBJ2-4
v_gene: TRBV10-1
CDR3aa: CASWSASGAWGIQYF
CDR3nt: TGCGCCAGCTGGAGCGCTAGCGGGGCCTGGGGGATTCAGTACTTC

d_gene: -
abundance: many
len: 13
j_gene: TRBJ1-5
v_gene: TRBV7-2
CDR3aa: CASSSPPAQPQHF
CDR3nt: TGTGCCAGCAGCTCCCCCCCGGCTCAGCCCCAGCATTTT

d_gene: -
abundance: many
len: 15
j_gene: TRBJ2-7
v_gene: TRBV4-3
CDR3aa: CASSQDRQGASQQYF
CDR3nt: TGCGCCAGCAGCCAAGATCGCCAGGGAGCCTCGCAGCAGTACTTC

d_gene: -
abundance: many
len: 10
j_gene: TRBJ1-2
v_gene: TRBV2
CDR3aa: CASSVGTSTF
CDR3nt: TGTGCCAGCAGCGTGGGGACAAGCACCTTC

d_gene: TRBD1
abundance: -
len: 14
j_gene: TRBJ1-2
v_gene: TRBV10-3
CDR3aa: CAIRDREGHVGYTF
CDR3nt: TGTGCCATAAGGGACAGGGAAGGACATGTTGGCTACACCTTC

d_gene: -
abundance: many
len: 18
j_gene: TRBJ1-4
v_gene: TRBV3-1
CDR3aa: CASSRTRDHWAFNEKLFF
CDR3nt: TGTGCCAGCAGCCGTACCCGGGACCATTGGGCCTTTAATGAAAAACTGTTTTTT

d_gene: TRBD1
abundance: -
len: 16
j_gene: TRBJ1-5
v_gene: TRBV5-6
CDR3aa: CASSLDSGGGNQPQHF
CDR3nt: TGTGCCAGCAGCTTGGATTCAGGGGGCGGCAATCAGCCCCAGCATTTT

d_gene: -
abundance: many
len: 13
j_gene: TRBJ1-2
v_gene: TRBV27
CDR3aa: CASSFEGDYGYTF
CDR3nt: TGTGCCAGCAGTTTTGAGGGGGACTATGGCTACACCTTC

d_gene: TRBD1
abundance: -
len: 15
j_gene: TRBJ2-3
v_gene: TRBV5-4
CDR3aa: CASSFAGQGSDTQYF
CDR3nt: TGTGCCAGCAGCTTCGCGGGACAGGGTTCAGATACGCAGTATTTT

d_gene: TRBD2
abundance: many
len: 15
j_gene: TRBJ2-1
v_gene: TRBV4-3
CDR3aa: CASSQVERGDDEQFF
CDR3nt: TGCGCCAGCAGCCAAGTCGAGCGGGGGGACGATGAGCAGTTCTTC

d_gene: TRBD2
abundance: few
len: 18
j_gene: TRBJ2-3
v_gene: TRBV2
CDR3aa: CASSEAGSASGLTDTQYF
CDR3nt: TGTGCCAGCAGTGAAGCTGGGAGTGCTAGCGGCCTCACAGATACGCAGTATTTT

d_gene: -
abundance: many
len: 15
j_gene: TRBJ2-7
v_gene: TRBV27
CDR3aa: CASSLDISGLSEQYF
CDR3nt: TGTGCCAGCAGTTTAGATATTTCTGGGTTATCGGAGCAGTACTTC

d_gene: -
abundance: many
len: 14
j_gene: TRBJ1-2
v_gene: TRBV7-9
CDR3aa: CASSFRGSSYGYTF
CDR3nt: TGTGCCAGCAGCTTTCGTGGCAGCTCCTATGGCTACACCTTC

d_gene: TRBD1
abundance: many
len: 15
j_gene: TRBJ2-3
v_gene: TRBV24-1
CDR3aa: CATSEGTGGVDTQYF
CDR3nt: TGTGCCACCAGTGAAGGGACAGGGGGCGTAGATACGCAGTATTTT

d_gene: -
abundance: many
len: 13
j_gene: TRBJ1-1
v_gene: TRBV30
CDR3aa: CAWSVARGGEAFF
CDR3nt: TGTGCCTGGAGTGTTGCCAGGGGAGGTGAAGCTTTCTTT

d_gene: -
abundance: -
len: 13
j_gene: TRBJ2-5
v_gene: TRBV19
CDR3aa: CASSIVEQETQYF
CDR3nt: TGTGCCAGTAGTATAGTGGAGCAAGAGACCCAGTACTTC

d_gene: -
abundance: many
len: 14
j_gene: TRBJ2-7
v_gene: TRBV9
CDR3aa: CASSVAGGGSEQYF
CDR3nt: TGTGCCAGCAGCGTAGCCGGGGGAGGCAGCGAGCAGTACTTC

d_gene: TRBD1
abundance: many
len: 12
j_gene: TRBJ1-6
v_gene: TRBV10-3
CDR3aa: CAISEDDRGVHF
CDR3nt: TGTGCCATCAGTGAGGACGACAGGGGCGTCCACTTT

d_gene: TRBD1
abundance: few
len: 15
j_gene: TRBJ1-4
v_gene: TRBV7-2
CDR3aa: CASTPGGQGAEKLFF
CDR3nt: TGTGCCAGCACCCCGGGGGGACAGGGAGCGGAAAAACTGTTTTTT

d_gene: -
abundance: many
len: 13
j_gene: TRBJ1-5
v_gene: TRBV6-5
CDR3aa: CASRPSLNQPQHF
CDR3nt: TGTGCCAGCCGACCGAGTCTCAATCAGCCCCAGCATTTT